One sample yielded the 10 T cell receptor beta chains listed below, sequenced in a study. TCRdb itself ran the 5' RACE reads through MiXCR, one entry per CDR3 protein. Of thousands of distinct CDR3 sequences in the sample, 55% to 70% were seen once. The sequenced material came from tumor-infiltrating memory CD4+ T cells sorted from the breast tumor. The subset: memory CD4+ T cells, CD4+CD45RO+CD25-. The receptors were gathered from a female donor with breast cancer.

A note on this clonotype: At one end the junction does not follow the germline gene, possibly because of a read error. The gene calls are TRBV5-1 and TRBJ1-2; 7 bases are shared with TRBD1. Germline values: CDR1 SGHRS, CDR2 YFSETQ. The CDR3 is 15 residues long. This chain's CDR3 is CASSLAGQVSTGYAF. CDR3 nucleotide sequence: TGCGCCAGTAGCTTGGCAGGACAGGTTTCCACTGGCTACGCCTTC.

V gene TRBV20-1 combines with J gene TRBJ2-5, with TRBD2 matching 10 bases. CDR3 size: 17 residues. The V and J ends lost 5 bases and 3 bases, in that order; junction bases with no gene match: 15. Germline V gene lookup returns CDR1 DFQATT and CDR2 SNEGSKA (reference sequence). The CDR3 nucleotides are TGCAGTGCTGAGGGACTAGCGAGCGGGAAGACGGAAGAGACCCAGTACTTC. Its translation: CSAEGLASGKTEETQYF.

The chain recombines TRBV20-1 with TRBJ1-2; D ambiguous. V lost 3 bases, J lost 2 bases, and 7 bases lay in between. Per germline, CDR1 DFQATT and CDR2 SNEGSKA (reference sequence). CDR3 length equals 12 residues. CDR3 sequence: CSASLRNYGYTF. The CDR3 nucleotides read TGCAGTGCTAGTCTTCGGAACTATGGCTACACCTTC.

This clonotype has only a few counts. CDR3 residues: CASRAGSSYNEQFF. For the CDR3, the DNA is TGTGCCAGCAGAGCGGGGAGCTCCTACAATGAGCAGTTCTTC. This chain uses TRBV2 with TRBJ2-1; 7 nucleotides align to TRBD2. This CDR3 spans 14 amino acids. Germline values: CDR1 SNHLY, CDR2 FYNNEI. Trimming cost V 6 bases and J 0 bases; bases outside gene matches: 2.

By frequency in the sample, this clonotype is large. This rearrangement joins TRBV7-6 to TRBJ2-3, with 14 bases identical to TRBD2. Per the germline V gene, CDR1 is SGHVS and CDR2 is FNYEAQ. The CDR3 is 16 residues long. With 5 bases clipped from V and 1 base from J, the junction kept 2 bases outside the gene matches. As DNA, the CDR3 is TGTGCCAGCAGCCAGGGACTAGCGGGGGGCACAGATACGCAGTATTTT. Residues: CASSQGLAGGTDTQYF.

The CDR3 spells CASSGTVTRGELFF. The CDR3 DNA reads TGTGCCAGCAGTGGGACAGTCACACGCGGGGAGCTGTTTTTT. The chain recombines TRBV12-3 or TRBV12-4 with TRBJ2-2; 7 nucleotides match TRBD1. This CDR3 is 14 amino acids long. V lost 5 bases, J lost 7 bases, and 7 bases stayed unmatched.

The V gene is TRBV6-4, the J gene TRBJ2-1; TRBD1 agrees at 8 bases. The CDR3 covers 14 residues. With 4 bases clipped from V and 10 bases from J, the junction kept 9 bases outside the gene matches. Germline values: CDR1 MRHNA, CDR2 SNTAGT. CDR3 in DNA: TGTGCCAGCAGTGCCACACCGACAGGGGTCGAGCAGTTCTTC. Protein: CASSATPTGVEQFF.

This chain connects TRBV5-1 to TRBJ2-2, with TRBD1 matching 7 bases. The V segment lost 4 bases and the J segment 1 base; nucleotides outside the gene matches: 7. This CDR3 has 16 residues. The germline gives CDR1 SGHRS, CDR2 YFSETQ. CDR3 coding DNA: TGCGCCAGCAGCCCGGGACAGTATCTGAACACCGGGGAGCTGTTTTTT. This encodes CASSPGQYLNTGELFF.

The V and J genes are TRBV7-9 and TRBJ1-2; TRBD1 matches at 12 bases. The germline CDR1 and CDR2 sequences are SEHNR and FQNEAQ (reference sequence). The CDR3 runs 19 residues. The V and J ends lost 5 bases and 0 bases, in that order; junction bases with no gene match: 13. This CDR3 is CASSPAGLGQGAPNYGYTF. CDR3 DNA sequence: TGTGCCAGCAGCCCCGCTGGTCTGGGACAGGGGGCCCCTAACTATGGCTACACCTTC. The entire variable domain, with the rest obtained from reference TRBV7-9 and TRBJ1-2, is as follows: DTGVSQNPRHKITKRGQNVTFRCDPISEHNRLYWYRQTLGQGPEFLTYFQNEAQLEKSRLLSDRFSAERPKGSFSTLEIQRTEQGDSAMYLCASSPAGLGQGAPNYGYTFGSGTRLTVV.

The count of this clonotype is one. V is TRBV10-3 and J is TRBJ1-1; unclear D gene. V was shortened by 3 bases and J by 0 bases, with 8 bases between the two germline ends. This CDR3 comprises 14 residues. Germline assignment: CDR1 ENHRY and CDR2 SYGVKD. DNA of the CDR3: TGTGCCATCAGTGACGAGATTATGAACACTGAAGCTTTCTTT. Translating it yields CAISDEIMNTEAFF.